The clone carrying this T cell receptor beta chain was picked up many times. Its antigen is not identified. These data originate in a study of T cells after yellow fever vaccination. Background on the study: Fractions containing few cells were prepared with SMART-Seq v4 Ultra Low Input. Findings and limits, study-wide: Most clones from primary vaccination resurfaced after the booster (96% CD4, 70% to 90% CD8).

TCRdb passed the 5' RACE reads through MiXCR, listing each CDR3 protein once. The sample yields under 300,000 distinct CDR3 sequences, about 7% seen once. Trimming removed 4 bases at V and 6 bases at J, with 16 bases between. Germline-derived CDR1 and CDR2 are SGDLS and YYNGEE. CDR3 size: 15 residues. The J gene is TRBJ2-2, the V gene TRBV9, with a possible D match to TRBD2 (5 bases). Sequencing used CD4+ T cells sorted from PBMCs, obtained 15 days after the yellow fever booster vaccination. This receptor was taken from a man aged 30 to 45 who received the YFV17D yellow fever vaccine. CDR3 DNA: TGTGCCAGCAGCTCACGACCCCCGGGGTCCGGGGAGCTGTTTTTT. It yields the protein CASSSRPPGSGELFF. Together with reference TRBV9 and TRBJ2-2, the CDR3 gives the full variable domain: DSGVTQTPKHLITATGQRVTLRCSPRSGDLSVYWYQQSLDQGLQFLIQYYNGEERAKGNILERFSAQQFPDLHSELNLSSLELGDSALYFCASSSRPPGSGELFFGEGSRLTVL.